One and the same sample provided the 15 T cell receptor beta chains below, sequenced in a study of T-cell reconstitution after alpha-beta-depleted transplantation in children (dated by TCRdb to about 2016). The method behind the library was PCR. This sample was sequenced with an Illumina HiSeq 2500. Molecular barcoding was employed in the preparation of TCR libraries, with unique molecular identifiers being used to normalize TCRbeta repertoire quantification. Using fastp at Q25 and MiXCR, TCRdb reprocessed the public reads and kept productive beta chains. CDR3 protein sequences are deduplicated, and each keeps its most common genes and DNA. Present in this sample are about 540,000 distinct CDR3 sequences, around 16% of which were seen just once. The ten most abundant clones make up less than 4% of the sample. This material consisted of PBMCs from the stem cell graft donor, taken from the stem cell graft. The receptors shown here come from a human donor who donated a stem cell graft to a child with acute lymphoblastic leukemia.

The chain employs TRBV5-1 and TRBJ2-1; D is uncertain. V was shortened by 4 bases and J by 10 bases, with 9 bases between the two germline ends. CDR3 length: 11 amino acids. Germline CDR1 SGHRS, CDR2 YFSETQ. CDR3 sequence (DNA): TGCGCCAGCAGCGCCCGGGCCGAGCAGTTCTTC. Translation gives CASSARAEQFF.

This sequence joins TRBV27 and TRBJ1-6, with D possibly matching TRBD1 (5 bases). This CDR3 has 15 amino acids. Trimming left V 4 bases short and J 8 bases short, with 15 bases between. Per the germline V gene, CDR1 is MNHEY and CDR2 is SMNVEV (reference sequence). The CDR3 loop reads CASSYPGPGHSPLHF. In DNA, the CDR3 is TGTGCCAGCAGTTACCCGGGACCCGGCCATTCACCCCTCCACTTT.

This chain links TRBV6-2 or TRBV6-3 with TRBJ2-1; 10 bases agree with TRBD1. From germline, CDR1 is MNHEY and CDR2 SVGEGT. The trim removed 3 bases at V and 0 bases at J, leaving 14 bases unmatched. The CDR3 extends over 20 amino acids. CDR3 nucleotide sequence: TGTGCCAGCAGTTATAGACCGGGACAGGGGACCCCTAGCTCCTACAATGAGCAGTTCTTC. It yields the protein CASSYRPGQGTPSSYNEQFF.

This clonotype was observed a handful of times. The V and J genes are TRBV3-1 and TRBJ2-5; TRBD2 matches at 10 bases. In germline, CDR1 is LGHDT, CDR2 YNNKEL (reference sequence). The CDR3 has 16 residues. J gave up 0 bases and V 5 bases, and 6 bases lay outside the gene matches. The CDR3 DNA is TGTGCCAGCAGCTTTCTAGCGGGAGCGGACCAAGAGACCCAGTACTTC. It specifies CASSFLAGADQETQYF.

This clonotype was counted at least ten times. CDR3 nucleotides: TGTGCCAGCAGTTTACTCGACAGGGGCTACGAGCAGTACTTC. Its protein product is CASSLLDRGYEQYF. The J gene is TRBJ2-7, the V gene TRBV27, with 8 nucleotides matching TRBD1. This CDR3 has 14 amino acids. The V segment lost 2 bases and the J segment 3 bases; nucleotides outside the gene matches: 3. The germline V gene encodes CDR1 MNHEY and CDR2 SMNVEV (reference sequence).

The gene calls are TRBV5-1 and TRBJ1-1; 8 nucleotides agree with TRBD1. Trimming cost V 0 bases and J 4 bases; bases outside gene matches: 5. The CDR3 length is 15 residues. Per germline, CDR1 SGHRS and CDR2 YFSETQ. The CDR3 region is CASSLGQGAITEAFF. CDR3 DNA sequence: TGCGCCAGCAGCTTGGGTCAGGGGGCGATCACTGAAGCTTTCTTT.

The V and J genes are TRBV28 and TRBJ1-1; TRBD1 might be the D (5 bases). CDR1 is MDHEN, CDR2 SYDVKM, per germline. The CDR3 is 14 residues long. Trimming removed 5 bases at V and 6 bases at J, with 16 bases between. CDR3: CASSLGGNPPEAFF. The DNA of the CDR3 is TGTGCCAGCAGTCTTGGGGGGAATCCACCTGAAGCTTTCTTT.

This sequence joins TRBV5-1 and TRBJ2-3; 8 nucleotides agree with TRBD1. The CDR3 covers 15 residues. Germline CDR1 reads SGHRS; CDR2 reads YFSETQ. Trimming at V came to 2 bases and at J to 4 bases, leaving 6 bases not matched to a gene. The CDR3 protein is CASSFRTGNADTQYF. As DNA, the CDR3 is TGCGCCAGCAGCTTCCGGACAGGGAACGCAGATACGCAGTATTTT.

The V and J genes are TRBV24-1 and TRBJ2-5; 12 bases match TRBD2. Unmatched junction bases numbered 1, after V lost 1 base and J lost 2 bases. The CDR3 is made up of 16 amino acids. CDR1 and CDR2 from the germline V gene are KGHDR and SFDVKD. This CDR3 is CATSDFGLAGQETQYF. The CDR3 nucleotides are TGTGCCACCAGTGATTTCGGACTAGCGGGACAAGAGACCCAGTACTTC.

The chain has TRBV5-4 and TRBJ2-3; D gene ambiguous. The CDR3 length is 17 residues. V lost 0 bases and J lost 3, with 17 bases in between. Germline assignment: CDR1 SGHNT and CDR2 YYREEE (reference sequence). The CDR3 loop reads CASSLGLLAFATDTQYF. The DNA for the CDR3 is TGTGCCAGCAGCTTGGGGCTGCTCGCGTTTGCTACAGATACGCAGTATTTT.

This clonotype came up a few times. Here the CDR3 reads CASSWGAGLQETQYF. Here the CDR3 DNA reads TGTGCCAGTAGTTGGGGAGCGGGGTTACAAGAGACCCAGTACTTC. The chain employs TRBV19 and TRBJ2-5; 7 bases match TRBD2. The CDR3 is made up of 15 amino acids. The germline CDR1 and CDR2 sequences are LNHDA and SQIVND (reference sequence). Germline trimming cut 5 bases from V and 2 bases from J; bases unmatched to any gene: 8.

The chain carries TRBV29-1 and TRBJ2-5, with D unclear. V lost 2 bases to trimming and J lost 2 bases, with 9 bases between them. The CDR3 is 13 residues long. Germline CDR1 is SQVTM and CDR2 is ANQGSEA. CDR3 amino acids: CSVELISQETQYF. The CDR3 nucleotides are TGCAGCGTTGAACTGATTTCACAAGAGACCCAGTACTTC.

V gene TRBV15 combines with J gene TRBJ2-7, with D possibly matching TRBD2 (5 bases). The CDR3 is made up of 16 amino acids. V was shortened by 0 bases and J by 2 bases, with 14 bases between the two germline ends. Germline assignment: CDR1 LNHNV and CDR2 YYDKDF (reference sequence). This CDR3 reads CATSRDRGSTPYEQYF. The DNA for the CDR3 is TGTGCCACCAGCAGAGATCGAGGGTCCACCCCCTACGAGCAGTACTTC.

This clonotype was detected many times. The J gene is TRBJ2-5, the V gene TRBV11-2; D may be TRBD2 (5 bases). Germline-derived CDR1 and CDR2 are SGHAT and FQNNGV. Trimming stripped 4 bases from V and 0 bases from J, with 18 bases between. CDR3 length equals 17 residues. The CDR3 reads CASSCSPVDYNQETQYF. The CDR3 DNA sequence: TGTGCCAGCAGCTGCTCCCCGGTTGACTATAACCAAGAGACCCAGTACTTC.

This clonotype has a handful of counts. The V and J genes are TRBV18 and TRBJ1-6; D not resolved. The germline CDR1 and CDR2 sequences are KGHSH and LQKENI. Trimming stripped 0 bases from V and 9 bases from J, with 12 bases between. This CDR3 is 15 amino acids long. The CDR3 nucleotides are TGTGCCAGCTCACCACCGGTCGCAGGTCGTTCACCCCTCCACTTT. Protein sequence: CASSPPVAGRSPLHF.